This is a list of T cell receptor beta chains from one sample in a study of blood T cells in healthy people across ages. TCRdb reprocessed the 5' RACE reads via MiXCR and lists one record per CDR3 protein. The repertoire holds around 870,000 distinct CDR3 sequences, with under 35% as singletons. Material for sequencing was blood. These receptors were collected from an elderly woman in good health. Each CDR3 is given with its conserved first and last residue. A D gene is named only where the DNA matches it firmly. Size is omitted from some rows. Given values are once, few, many or a class for expanded clones.

>TRBD1|many|TRBJ2-7|TRBV3-1
TGTGCCAGCAGCCAAGGACAGGGGGGAGCCTACGAGCAGTACTTC
CASSQGQGGAYEQYF
>TRBD2|-|TRBJ2-2|TRBV6-2/TRBV6-3
TGTGCCAGCACTTGGACTAGCGGGGGGTCGTACACCGGGGAGCTGTTTTTT
CASTWTSGGSYTGELFF
>TRBD1|-|TRBJ1-6|TRBV6-5
TGTGCCAGCAGTAACGGACAGGGACTAAGACCCCTCCACTTT
CASSNGQGLRPLHF
>-|many|TRBJ1-2|TRBV4-3
TGCGCCAGCAGCCAAGATCTTCGGGGAAACTATGGCTACACCTTC
CASSQDLRGNYGYTF
>TRBD2|few|TRBJ2-7|TRBV7-6
TGTGCCAGCAGCACCTTAGCGGGGGGCTCCTACAATGAGCAGTACTTC
CASSTLAGGSYNEQYF
>-|few|TRBJ1-5|TRBV2
TGTGCCAGCAGACCGGTCGGCAATCAGCCCCAGCATTTT
CASRPVGNQPQHF
>-|many|TRBJ2-5|TRBV27
TGTGCCAGCAGTTTATCTGGGGGGAACCGCTGGGAGACCCAGTACTTC
CASSLSGGNRWETQYF
>TRBD1|many|TRBJ1-5|TRBV12-3/TRBV12-4
TGTGCCAGCAGCCTACTGTCAGGGGGCGGCAATCAGCCCCAGCATTTT
CASSLLSGGGNQPQHF
>-|many|TRBJ2-3|TRBV6-6
TGTGCCAGCCGCCTTGTGGATACGCAGTATTTT
CASRLVDTQYF
>-|-|TRBJ2-3|TRBV12-3/TRBV12-4
TGTGCCAGTGGGGTTCAGCGAGTGGGCACAGATACGCAATATTTT
CASGVQRVGTDTQYF
>TRBD1|many|TRBJ2-5|TRBV7-2
TGTGCCAGCAGCTCGAGAGGGACAGGGACAGAGACCCAGTACTTC
CASSSRGTGTETQYF
>-|-|TRBJ2-3|TRBV6-1
TGTGCCAGCACCAAATCGGGAGACACAGATACGCAGTATTTT
CASTKSGDTDTQYF
>TRBD2|once|TRBJ2-5|TRBV11-2
TGTGCCAGCAGCTTAGAACTAGCGGGGGGGCCAGACCAAGAGACCCAGTACTTC
CASSLELAGGPDQETQYF
>-|-|TRBJ2-1|TRBV7-2
TGTGCCAGCAGCTTCGGGCGACTGGGGGAGCAGTTCTTC
CASSFGRLGEQFF
>-|-|TRBJ1-6|TRBV15
TGTGCCACCACTCCGGTTAAAGCCTCACCCCTCCACTTT
CATTPVKASPLHF